These 21 T cell receptor beta chains share one sample of origin, sequenced in a study of cytomegalovirus exposure and HLA in healthy donors. PCR primers comprised 60 Vbeta and 13 Jbeta primers. Only in-frame clones appear in the TCRdb table, and some are missing; sequencing was by immunoSEQ multiplex PCR. This sample's table has approximately 120,000 clones. Input material: PBMCs. These receptors all stem from a man aged 35 to 55 in good health and CMV-seronegative.

The V gene is TRBV5-6, the J gene TRBJ2-3; 9 bases map to TRBD1. CDR1 SGHDT and CDR2 YYEEEE come from the germline V gene. Trimming removed 4 bases from V and 2 bases from J; junction bases left unmatched: 11. This CDR3 has 17 residues. CDR3 nucleotide sequence: TGTGCCAGCAGCCCGCCGCCCGGGACAGGGCACACAGATACGCAGTATTTT. Protein: CASSPPPGTGHTDTQYF.

V gene TRBV27 combines with J gene TRBJ1-1; D gene uncertain. This CDR3 spans 16 amino acids. The V end lost 4 bases, the J end lost 3 bases, and 18 bases lay between the germline ends. The V gene's germline CDR1 is MNHEY and CDR2 SMNVEV (reference sequence). The CDR3 region is CASSSSSGGWDTEAFF. Written as DNA, the CDR3 is TGTGCCAGCAGTTCGTCCTCAGGAGGGTGGGACACTGAAGCTTTCTTT.

The rearrangement uses TRBV7-2 and TRBJ1-2; 7 positions match TRBD1. The CDR3 is 15 amino acids. Trimming took 4 bases from V and 2 from J; bases not matched to a gene: 7. CDR1 and CDR2 from the germline V gene are SGHTA and FQGNSA. This CDR3 reads CASSSRTGPNYGYTF. As DNA, the CDR3 is TGTGCCAGCAGCTCCCGGACAGGTCCAAACTATGGCTACACCTTC.

The chain links TRBV7-2 to TRBJ2-2; D call uncertain. This CDR3 is built from 14 residues. Germline CDR1 is SGHTA and CDR2 is FQGNSA. The V end was cut by 2 bases, the J end by 5 bases, with 9 bases between. The CDR3 region is CASSLLTSTGELFF. The CDR3 nucleotides read TGTGCCAGCAGCTTATTGACTTCAACCGGGGAGCTGTTTTTT.

The chain recombines TRBV5-6 with TRBJ2-1; TRBD2 matches at 9 bases. Germline V gene data show CDR1 as SGHDT and CDR2 as YYEEEE. The CDR3 consists of 18 residues. The V and J ends lost 4 bases and 0 bases, in that order; junction bases with no gene match: 11. The CDR3 sequence: CASSPARGGRVSYNEQFF. The CDR3 nucleotides read TGTGCCAGCAGCCCGGCCCGTGGCGGGAGGGTCTCCTACAATGAGCAGTTCTTC.

This chain connects TRBV18 to TRBJ2-3, with 10 bases aligning to TRBD2. V shed 3 bases, J shed 2 bases, and the junction held 14 bases outside the gene matches. CDR3 length: 19 residues. Germline V gene sequence: CDR1 KGHSH, CDR2 LQKENI. CDR3 nucleotides: TGTGCCAGCTCACCCCTCGCGCCACTAGCGGGGCAGATCACAGATACGCAGTATTTT. Its translation: CASSPLAPLAGQITDTQYF.

The chain uses TRBV5-1 and TRBJ2-7, with TRBD2 as a possible D gene (5 bases). This CDR3 has 17 amino acids. V gave up 0 bases and J gave up 1 base, with 17 bases separating them. The V gene's germline CDR1 is SGHRS and CDR2 YFSETQ. The CDR3 DNA reads as TGCGCCAGCAGCTTGGCCTCTAGCAGGATGGGGTCCTACGAGCAGTACTTC. It is translated as CASSLASSRMGSYEQYF.

This chain links TRBV28 with TRBJ1-2, with D tentatively TRBD1 (6 bases). Between the trimmed V and J ends, which lost 2 bases and 3 bases, there was a span of 7 bases. Germline CDR1 is MDHEN and CDR2 is SYDVKM. CDR3 length: 13 residues. As DNA, the CDR3 is TGTGCCAGCAGTTTAGCAGGGGACTATGGCTACACCTTC. Protein sequence: CASSLAGDYGYTF.

The chain carries TRBV4-3 and TRBJ2-1, with 9 bases that match TRBD2. Germline V gives CDR1 LGHNA, CDR2 YSLEER. J was trimmed by 0 bases and V by 0 bases; bases with no gene match: 0. This CDR3 is built from 16 residues. CDR3 amino acids: CASSQDSGSSYNEQFF. The DNA of the CDR3 is TGCGCCAGCAGCCAAGATAGCGGGAGCTCCTACAATGAGCAGTTCTTC.

The rearrangement uses TRBV5-6 and TRBJ1-2, with 7 bases identical to TRBD1. Germline V CDR1 and CDR2: SGHDT, YYEEEE. The length of the CDR3 is 15 residues. V dropped 0 bases and J dropped 8; count of bases not matched to a gene: 10. The CDR3 loop is CASSLVGGQGDGYTF. As DNA, the CDR3 is TGTGCCAGCAGCTTGGTGGGCGGTCAGGGGGACGGCTACACCTTC.

V is TRBV5-1 and J is TRBJ2-7; possibly TRBD2 for D (5 bases). V lost 4 bases to trimming and J lost 2 bases, with 10 bases between them. The CDR3 sequence is 13 residues long. CDR1 and CDR2 from the germline V gene are SGHRS and YFSETQ. CDR3 in DNA: TGCGCCAGCAGCACAACTAGTACCTACGAGCAGTACTTC. It specifies CASSTTSTYEQYF.

The V gene is TRBV5-4, the J gene TRBJ1-1; TRBD1 might be the D (6 bases). Germline V lookup: CDR1 SGHNT, CDR2 YYREEE (reference sequence). The V end was cut by 5 bases, the J end by 4 bases, with 15 bases between. The CDR3 is 14 residues long. As DNA, the CDR3 is TGTGCCAGCAGAGAGGCACAGGGCGGCACTGAAGCTTTCTTT. It specifies CASREAQGGTEAFF. The full variable domain, rest sourced from reference TRBV5-4 and TRBJ1-1, is ETGVTQSPTHLIKTRGQQVTLRCSSQSGHNTVSWYQQALGQGPQFIFQYYREEENGRGNFPPRFSGLQFPNYSSELNVNALELDDSALYLCASREAQGGTEAFFGQGTRLTVV.

The V and J genes are TRBV4-3 and TRBJ2-3, with TRBD1 matching over 7 bases. V gave up 1 base and J gave up 1 base; unmatched junction bases: 5. The CDR3 covers 16 residues. CDR1 is LGHNA, CDR2 YSLEER, per germline. CDR3 DNA: TGCGCCAGCAGCCAAGCCCCTCAGGGGGGCACAGATACGCAGTATTTT. It codes for CASSQAPQGGTDTQYF.

The genes are TRBV7-9 and TRBJ1-1; D gene unclear. The CDR3 extends over 12 amino acids. The V end was cut by 4 bases, the J end by 4 bases, with 7 bases between. In germline, CDR1 is SEHNR, CDR2 FQNEAQ (reference sequence). The CDR3 loop reads CASSSGFTEAFF. The DNA of the CDR3 is TGTGCCAGCAGCTCAGGCTTCACTGAAGCTTTCTTT.

This rearrangement joins TRBV6-6 to TRBJ1-1; D not certain. V lost 0 bases and J 3 bases, leaving 8 bases between the germline ends. The germline V gene encodes CDR1 MNHNY and CDR2 SVGAGI (reference sequence). This CDR3 region has 14 residues. The DNA for the CDR3 is TGTGCCAGCAGTTACTCGCACGGAGACACTGAAGCTTTCTTT. Protein product: CASSYSHGDTEAFF.

The genes are TRBV9 and TRBJ2-7; TRBD1 agrees at 7 bases. The CDR3 covers 14 residues. Trimming cost V 5 bases and J 0 bases; bases outside gene matches: 5. Germline assignment: CDR1 SGDLS and CDR2 YYNGEE. In DNA, the CDR3 is TGTGCCAGCAGTACCCAGGGGGACTCCTACGAGCAGTACTTC. Protein sequence: CASSTQGDSYEQYF. Full variable domain (rest looked up from reference TRBV9 and TRBJ2-7): DSGVTQTPKHLITATGQRVTLRCSPRSGDLSVYWYQQSLDQGLQFLIQYYNGEERAKGNILERFSAQQFPDLHSELNLSSLELGDSALYFCASSTQGDSYEQYFGPGTRLTVT.

The chain links TRBV11-3 to TRBJ2-3; 12 bases align to TRBD2. The CDR3 is 18 amino acids. Germline values: CDR1 SGHNT, CDR2 YENEEA. J gave up 0 bases and V 4 bases, and 8 bases lay outside the gene matches. In DNA, the CDR3 is TGTGCCAGCAGCTCTAGCGGGAGGGCCGCTTGGAGCACAGATACGCAGTATTTT. It yields the protein CASSSSGRAAWSTDTQYF.

This chain links TRBV6-1 with TRBJ1-5, with 8 nucleotides matching TRBD1. CDR1 is MNHNS and CDR2 is SASEGT in the germline V gene. The ends lost 6 bases at V and 4 bases at J; junction bases unmatched: 2. The CDR3 is 13 amino acids. The CDR3 loop reads CASSNRGNQPQHF. As DNA, the CDR3 is TGTGCCAGCAGCAACAGGGGGAATCAGCCCCAGCATTTT.

The chain carries TRBV2 and TRBJ1-2; D is uncertain. With 5 bases removed from V and 8 bases from J, the gap between germline ends came to 15 bases. The CDR3 spans 13 residues. Germline lookup yields CDR1 SNHLY and CDR2 FYNNEI. The CDR3 loop reads CASSHKPGYGYTF. For the CDR3, the DNA is TGTGCCAGCAGTCACAAACCAGGTTACGGCTACACCTTC.

The rearrangement joins TRBV6-6 to TRBJ2-3, with 8 bases identical to TRBD2. The junction had 6 bases not matched to a gene; V was cut back by 5 bases and J by 5 bases. Germline values: CDR1 MNHNY, CDR2 SVGAGI (reference sequence). This CDR3 is 14 amino acids long. CDR3 loop: CASSPGLAGDTQYF. The CDR3 region has the DNA TGTGCCAGCAGTCCTGGACTAGCAGGAGATACGCAGTATTTT.

This sequence joins TRBV7-9 and TRBJ1-4; D is perhaps TRBD1 (6 bases). The ends were cut back, 5 bases at V and 8 bases at J, with 9 bases in the middle. This CDR3 has 12 amino acids. Germline lookup yields CDR1 SEHNR and CDR2 FQNEAQ (reference sequence). CDR3 protein: CASSPDSEKLFF. The CDR3 DNA follows: TGTGCCAGCAGCCCGGACAGCGAAAAACTGTTTTTT.